This paragraph reports one T cell receptor (beta chain). This entry is derived from a study of cytomegalovirus exposure and HLA in healthy donors. There are 16 residues in the CDR3. The germline V and J ends were trimmed by 2 bases and 0 bases, with 13 bases remaining between them. Per the germline V gene, CDR1 is MDHEN and CDR2 is SYDVKM. PCR employed 60 Vbeta and 13 Jbeta primers. Repertoires were generated with immunoSEQ multiplex PCR, while TCRdb's copy carries only in-frame clones and drops some. The data contain about 120,000 clones, around 76% of them singletons. Material for sequencing was PBMCs. This receptor was taken from a man between 60 and 70 years old in good health and CMV-seropositive. This chain joins TRBV28 and TRBJ1-1; D is uncertain. This chain's CDR3 is CASSLDMRLMNTEAFF. In DNA, the CDR3 is TGTGCCAGCAGTTTAGATATGAGGCTGATGAACACTGAAGCTTTCTTT.